The clone carrying this TCR beta chain was observed a single time. Its specificity is not known. The data are from a study of T cell responses to AZD1222 COVID-19 vaccine. About the research overall: Investigators merged groups given second doses at roughly 4 or roughly 12 weeks. The study, taken as a whole, reports: Spike-specific TCR breadth and depth both grew after two AZD1222 doses. Along spike, vaccine-associated CD4 TCRs were found throughout, with dominance at 160-218 and 743-854. Nearly half of spike-specific TCRs reportedly go after variant regions that carry no mutations.

The CDR3 spans 14 residues. Between the trimmed V and J ends, which lost 0 bases and 0 bases, there was a span of 6 bases. CDR1 and CDR2 from the germline V gene are SGDLS and YYNGEE. The repertoire was sequenced with immunoSEQ multiplex PCR; TCRdb's copy has only in-frame clones and lacks some. This table has 98,000 or so clones, over 90% appearing once. Sequenced here: peripheral blood, sampled on day 0 of AZD1222 vaccination. This TCR derives from an adult in good health. The chain is built from TRBV9 and TRBJ1-2; the D is unclear. As DNA, the CDR3 is TGTGCCAGCAGCGTAGCAGTCACTAACTATGGCTACACCTTC. It encodes CASSVAVTNYGYTF.